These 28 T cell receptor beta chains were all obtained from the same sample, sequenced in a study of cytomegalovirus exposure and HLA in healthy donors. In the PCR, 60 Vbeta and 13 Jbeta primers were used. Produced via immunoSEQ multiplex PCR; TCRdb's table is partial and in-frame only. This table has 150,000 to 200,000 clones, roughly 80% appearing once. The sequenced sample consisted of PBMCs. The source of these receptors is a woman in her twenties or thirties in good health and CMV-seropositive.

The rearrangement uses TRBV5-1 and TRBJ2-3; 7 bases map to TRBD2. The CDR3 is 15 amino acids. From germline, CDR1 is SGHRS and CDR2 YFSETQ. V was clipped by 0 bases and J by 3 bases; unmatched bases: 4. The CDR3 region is CASSLGLAGTDTQYF. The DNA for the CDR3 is TGCGCCAGCAGCTTGGGACTAGCAGGTACAGATACGCAGTATTTT.

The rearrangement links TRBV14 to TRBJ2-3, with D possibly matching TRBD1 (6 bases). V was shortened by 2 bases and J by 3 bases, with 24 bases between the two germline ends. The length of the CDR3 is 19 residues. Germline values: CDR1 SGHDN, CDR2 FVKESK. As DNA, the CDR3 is TGTGCCAGCAGCCAACAGGGGTTTGGGCCTTCGGGTCGGACAGATACGCAGTATTTT. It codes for CASSQQGFGPSGRTDTQYF.

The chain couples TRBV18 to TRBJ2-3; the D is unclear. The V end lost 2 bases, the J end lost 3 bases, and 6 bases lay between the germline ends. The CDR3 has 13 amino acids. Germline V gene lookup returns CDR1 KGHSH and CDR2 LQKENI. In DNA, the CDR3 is TGTGCCAGCTCACCAAGCGTGACAGATACGCAGTATTTT. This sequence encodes CASSPSVTDTQYF.

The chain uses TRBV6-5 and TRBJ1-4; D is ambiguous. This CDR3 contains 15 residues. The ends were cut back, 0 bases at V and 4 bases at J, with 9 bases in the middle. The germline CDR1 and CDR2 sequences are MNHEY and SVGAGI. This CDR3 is CASSYSAHVNEKLFF. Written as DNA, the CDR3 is TGTGCCAGCAGTTACTCCGCGCATGTTAATGAAAAACTGTTTTTT.

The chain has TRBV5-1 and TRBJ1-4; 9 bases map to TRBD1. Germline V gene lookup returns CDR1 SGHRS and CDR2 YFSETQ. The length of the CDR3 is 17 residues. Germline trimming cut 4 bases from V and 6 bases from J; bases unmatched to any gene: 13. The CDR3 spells CASSPGQGSGNDEKLFF. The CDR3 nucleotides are TGCGCCAGCAGCCCGGGACAGGGAAGTGGAAATGATGAAAAACTGTTTTTT.

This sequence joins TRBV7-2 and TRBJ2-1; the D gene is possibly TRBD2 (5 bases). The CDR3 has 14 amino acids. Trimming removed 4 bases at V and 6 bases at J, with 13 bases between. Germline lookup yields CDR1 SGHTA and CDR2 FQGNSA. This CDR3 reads CASSSRTGFNEQFF. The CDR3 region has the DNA TGTGCCAGCAGCTCCCGGACGGGATTCAATGAGCAGTTCTTC.

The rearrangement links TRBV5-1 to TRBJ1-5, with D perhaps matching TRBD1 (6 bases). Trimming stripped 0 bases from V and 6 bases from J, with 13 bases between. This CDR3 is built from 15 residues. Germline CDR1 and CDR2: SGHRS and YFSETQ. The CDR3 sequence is CASSLAGGLSQPQHF. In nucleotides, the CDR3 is TGCGCCAGCAGCTTGGCGGGGGGCCTGAGTCAGCCCCAGCATTTT.

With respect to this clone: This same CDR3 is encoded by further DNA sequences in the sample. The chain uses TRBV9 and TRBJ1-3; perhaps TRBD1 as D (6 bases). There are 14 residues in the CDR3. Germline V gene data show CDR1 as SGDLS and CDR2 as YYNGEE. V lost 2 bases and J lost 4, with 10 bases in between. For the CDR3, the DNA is TGTGCCAGCAGCGTTGGGACAACCGGAAACACCATATATTTT. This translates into CASSVGTTGNTIYF.

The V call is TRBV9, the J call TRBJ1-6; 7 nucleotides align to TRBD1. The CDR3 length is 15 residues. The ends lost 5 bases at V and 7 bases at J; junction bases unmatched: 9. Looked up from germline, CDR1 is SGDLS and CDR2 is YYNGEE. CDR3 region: CASSQGGAGNSPLHF. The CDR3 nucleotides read TGTGCCAGCAGTCAGGGGGGCGCAGGGAATTCACCCCTCCACTTT.

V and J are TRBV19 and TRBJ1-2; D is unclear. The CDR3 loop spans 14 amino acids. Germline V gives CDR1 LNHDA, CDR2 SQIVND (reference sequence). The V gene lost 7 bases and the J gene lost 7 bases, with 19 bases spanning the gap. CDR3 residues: CASTQGGVRAGYTF. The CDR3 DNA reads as TGTGCCAGTACCCAAGGCGGGGTACGGGCTGGCTACACCTTC.

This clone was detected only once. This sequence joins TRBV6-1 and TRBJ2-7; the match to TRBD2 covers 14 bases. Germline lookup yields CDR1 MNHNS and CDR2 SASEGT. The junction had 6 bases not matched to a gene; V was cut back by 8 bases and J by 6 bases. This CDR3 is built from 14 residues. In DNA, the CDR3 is TGTGCCAGCGGAGGGACTAGCGGGAGTTCCGAGCAGTACTTC. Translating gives CASGGTSGSSEQYF.

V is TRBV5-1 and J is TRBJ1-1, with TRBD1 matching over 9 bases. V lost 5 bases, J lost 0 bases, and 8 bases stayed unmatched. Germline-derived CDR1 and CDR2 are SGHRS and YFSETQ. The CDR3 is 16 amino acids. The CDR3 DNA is TGCGCCAGCAGTTCGGGACAGGGTCTCGTGAACACTGAAGCTTTCTTT. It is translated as CASSSGQGLVNTEAFF. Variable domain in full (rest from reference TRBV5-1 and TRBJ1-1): KAGVTQTPRYLIKTRGQQVTLSCSPISGHRSVSWYQQTPGQGLQFLFEYFSETQRNKGNFPGRFSGRQFSNSRSEMNVSTLELGDSALYLCASSSGQGLVNTEAFFGQGTRLTVV.

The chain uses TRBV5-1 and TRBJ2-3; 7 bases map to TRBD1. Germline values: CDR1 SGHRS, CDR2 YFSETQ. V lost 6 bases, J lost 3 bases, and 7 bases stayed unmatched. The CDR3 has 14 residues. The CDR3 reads CASNPGTDTDTQYF. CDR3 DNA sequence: TGCGCCAGCAACCCCGGGACAGATACAGATACGCAGTATTTT.

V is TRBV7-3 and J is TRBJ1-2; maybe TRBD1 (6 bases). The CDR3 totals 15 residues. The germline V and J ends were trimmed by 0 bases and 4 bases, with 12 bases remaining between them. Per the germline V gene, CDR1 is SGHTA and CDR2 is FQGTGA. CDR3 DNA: TGTGCCAGCAGCTTAACGGGTCAGGGGCCCTATGGCTACACCTTC. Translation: CASSLTGQGPYGYTF. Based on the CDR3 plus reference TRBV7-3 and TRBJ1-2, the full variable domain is GAGVSQTPSNKVTEKGKYVELRCDPISGHTALYWYRQSLGQGPEFLIYFQGTGAADDSGLPNDRFFAVRPEGSVSTLKIQRTERGDSAVYLCASSLTGQGPYGYTFGSGTRLTVV.

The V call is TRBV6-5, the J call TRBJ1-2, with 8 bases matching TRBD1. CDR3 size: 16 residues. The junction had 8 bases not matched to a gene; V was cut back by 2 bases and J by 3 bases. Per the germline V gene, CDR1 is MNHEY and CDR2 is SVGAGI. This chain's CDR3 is CASSYRRDRLHYGYTF. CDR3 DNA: TGTGCCAGCAGTTACCGGAGGGACAGGCTGCACTATGGCTACACCTTC.

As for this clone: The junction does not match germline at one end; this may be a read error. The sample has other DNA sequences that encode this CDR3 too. In DNA, the CDR3 is TGTTCCAGCAGCTTTCCAGGTGAAGCTTTCTTT. It yields the protein CSSSFPGEAFF. The J gene is TRBJ1-1, the V gene TRBV7-9; D is ambiguous. There are 11 residues in the CDR3. Germline V CDR1 and CDR2: SEHNR, FQNEAQ (reference sequence).

For the CDR3, the DNA is TGTGCCAGCAGCCCCCGGGGACAGGGCGGTGAAAAACTGTTTTTT. This sequence encodes CASSPRGQGGEKLFF. This chain uses TRBV7-9 with TRBJ1-4; 9 bases line up with TRBD1. Per germline, CDR1 SEHNR and CDR2 FQNEAQ (reference sequence). The ends lost 5 bases at V and 7 bases at J; junction bases unmatched: 8. This CDR3 has 15 residues.

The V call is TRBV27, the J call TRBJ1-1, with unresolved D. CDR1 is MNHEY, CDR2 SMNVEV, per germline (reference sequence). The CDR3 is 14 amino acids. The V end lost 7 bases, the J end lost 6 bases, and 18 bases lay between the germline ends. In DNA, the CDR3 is TGTGCCAGCAACCTTAGCGGGGAAGGGCCTGAAGCTTTCTTT. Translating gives CASNLSGEGPEAFF.

Here the CDR3 DNA reads TGTGCCATCAGTGAGTCAGAGGGTAGCACAGATACGCAGTATTTT. This translates into CAISESEGSTDTQYF. The chain joins TRBV10-3 to TRBJ2-3; D is perhaps TRBD2 (5 bases). The CDR3 runs 15 residues. Germline-derived CDR1 and CDR2 are ENHRY and SYGVKD. Trimming cost V 0 bases and J 0 bases, with 7 bases left between them.

Here the CDR3 reads CASSLAGQSPFLNQPQHF. For the CDR3, the DNA is TGTGCCAGCAGCTTGGCAGGACAAAGCCCCTTCCTCAATCAGCCCCAGCATTTT. V usage is TRBV7-3 and J usage is TRBJ1-5; a possible D gene is TRBD1 (5 bases). Trimming took off 3 bases at V and 3 bases at J, with 21 bases between the two ends. The V gene's germline CDR1 is SGHTA and CDR2 FQGTGA. The CDR3 totals 18 residues.

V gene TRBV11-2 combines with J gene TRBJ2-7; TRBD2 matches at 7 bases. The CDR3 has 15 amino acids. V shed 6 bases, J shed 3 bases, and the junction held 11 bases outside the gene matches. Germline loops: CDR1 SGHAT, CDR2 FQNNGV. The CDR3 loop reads CASRLTVGGYYEQYF. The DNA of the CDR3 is TGTGCCAGCAGGCTCACGGTGGGGGGGTACTACGAGCAGTACTTC.

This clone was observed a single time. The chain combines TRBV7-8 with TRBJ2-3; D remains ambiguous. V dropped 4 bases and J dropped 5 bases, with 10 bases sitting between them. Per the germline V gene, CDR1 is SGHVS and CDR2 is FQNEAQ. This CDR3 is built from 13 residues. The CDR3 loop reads CASSSSREDTQYF. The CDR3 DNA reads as TGTGCCAGCAGCTCATCCCGCGAAGATACGCAGTATTTT.

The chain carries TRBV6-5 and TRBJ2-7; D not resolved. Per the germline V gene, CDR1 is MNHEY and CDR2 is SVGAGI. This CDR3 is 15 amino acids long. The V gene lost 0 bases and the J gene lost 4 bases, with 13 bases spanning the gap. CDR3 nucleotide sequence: TGTGCCAGCAGTTACTCCCCGGAGCCCGGGTACGAGCAGTACTTC. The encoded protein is CASSYSPEPGYEQYF.

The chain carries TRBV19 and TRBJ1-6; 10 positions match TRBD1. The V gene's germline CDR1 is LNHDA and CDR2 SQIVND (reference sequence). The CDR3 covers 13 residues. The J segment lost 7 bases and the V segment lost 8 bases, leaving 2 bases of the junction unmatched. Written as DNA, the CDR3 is TGTGCCAGTGGGGACAGGGGCAATTCACCCCTCCACTTT. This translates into CASGDRGNSPLHF.

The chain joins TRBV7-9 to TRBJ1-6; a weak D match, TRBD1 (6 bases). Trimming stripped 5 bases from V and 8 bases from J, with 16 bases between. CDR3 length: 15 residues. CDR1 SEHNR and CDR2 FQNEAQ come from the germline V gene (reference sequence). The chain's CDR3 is CASSHLDGGHSPLHF. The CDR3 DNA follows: TGTGCCAGCAGCCATCTCGACGGGGGGCATTCACCCCTCCACTTT.

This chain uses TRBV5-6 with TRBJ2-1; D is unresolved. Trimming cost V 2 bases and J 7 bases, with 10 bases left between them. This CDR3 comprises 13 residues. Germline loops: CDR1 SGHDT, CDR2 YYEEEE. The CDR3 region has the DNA TGTGCCAGCAGCTTTTTTGAGGTAAATGAGCAGTTCTTC. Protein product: CASSFFEVNEQFF.

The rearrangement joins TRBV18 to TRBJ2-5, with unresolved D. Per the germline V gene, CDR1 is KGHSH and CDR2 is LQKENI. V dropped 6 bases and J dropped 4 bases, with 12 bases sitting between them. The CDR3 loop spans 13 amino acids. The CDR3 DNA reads TGTGCCAGCTCGGGTCACAGTGGAGAGACCCAGTACTTC. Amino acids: CASSGHSGETQYF.

The CDR3 region is CASLITGGNEQFF. The DNA for the CDR3 is TGTGCCAGCTTAATCACGGGAGGCAATGAGCAGTTCTTC. The chain has TRBV11-2 and TRBJ2-1, with 7 positions matching TRBD2. CDR1 and CDR2 from the germline V gene are SGHAT and FQNNGV. Trimming at V came to 8 bases and at J to 6 bases, leaving 7 bases not matched to a gene. The CDR3 is 13 residues long.